This entry describes one TCR beta chain. The method was immunoSEQ multiplex PCR; TCRdb's version includes in-frame clones alone and lacks a portion of them. This sample has a few hundred thousand clones; over 85% occur once, and the top ten carry about 6%. The data originate from a study of brain T cells in children with intractable seizures. V was pared by 2 bases and J by 2 bases, with 10 bases between. CDR1 is MRHNA, CDR2 SNTAGT, per germline. CDR3 size: 14 residues. Time point here: blood from clinic visit 5 months post-surgery; TSC patient then seizure free. This TCR derives from a boy under three years old with tuberous sclerosis and intractable seizures. Source: peripheral blood, taken about 5 months after surgery. This sequence joins TRBV6-4 and TRBJ2-7; D is possibly TRBD1 or TRBD2 (5 bases each). CDR3 loop: CASSDDGDPYEQYF. The CDR3 region has the DNA TGTGCCAGCAGTGACGACGGGGACCCCTACGAGCAGTACTTC.